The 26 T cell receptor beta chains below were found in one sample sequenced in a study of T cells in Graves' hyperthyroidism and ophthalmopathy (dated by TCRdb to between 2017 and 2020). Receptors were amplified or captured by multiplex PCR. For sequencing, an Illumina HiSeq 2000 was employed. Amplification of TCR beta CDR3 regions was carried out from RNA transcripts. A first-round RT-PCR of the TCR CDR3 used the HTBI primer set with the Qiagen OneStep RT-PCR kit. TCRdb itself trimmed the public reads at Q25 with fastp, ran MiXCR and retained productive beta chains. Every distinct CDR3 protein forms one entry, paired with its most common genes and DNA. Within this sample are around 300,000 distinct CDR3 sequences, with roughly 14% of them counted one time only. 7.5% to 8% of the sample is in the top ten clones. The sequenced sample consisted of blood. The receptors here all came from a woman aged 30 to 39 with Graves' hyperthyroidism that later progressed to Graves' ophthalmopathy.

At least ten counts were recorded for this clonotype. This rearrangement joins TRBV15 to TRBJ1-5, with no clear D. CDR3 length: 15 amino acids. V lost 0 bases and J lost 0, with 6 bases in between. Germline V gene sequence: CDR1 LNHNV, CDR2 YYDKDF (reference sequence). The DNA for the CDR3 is TGTGCCACCAGCAGAGATATGTCTAGCAATCAGCCCCAGCATTTT. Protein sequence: CATSRDMSSNQPQHF.

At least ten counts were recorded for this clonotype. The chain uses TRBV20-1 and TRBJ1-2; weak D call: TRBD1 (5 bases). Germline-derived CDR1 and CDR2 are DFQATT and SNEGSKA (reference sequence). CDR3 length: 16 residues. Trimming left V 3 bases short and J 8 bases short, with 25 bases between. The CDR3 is CSARTPWAFYGGGYTF. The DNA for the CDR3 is TGCAGTGCTAGGACCCCCTGGGCTTTTTACGGGGGGGGCTACACCTTC.

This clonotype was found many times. The CDR3 nucleotides are TGTGCCTGGACTGGGGGGCAGGCCTATGGCTACACCTTC. It yields the protein CAWTGGQAYGYTF. J is TRBJ1-2 and V is TRBV30; D is perhaps TRBD1 (6 bases). CDR3 length equals 13 residues. Germline CDR1 reads GTSNPN; CDR2 reads SVGIG (reference sequence). Trimming stripped 4 bases from V and 4 bases from J, with 13 bases between.

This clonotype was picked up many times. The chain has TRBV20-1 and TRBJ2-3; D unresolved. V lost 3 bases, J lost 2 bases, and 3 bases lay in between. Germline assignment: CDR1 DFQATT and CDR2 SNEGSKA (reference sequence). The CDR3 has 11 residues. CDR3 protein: CSARATDTQYF. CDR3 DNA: TGCAGTGCTAGGGCCACAGATACGCAGTATTTT.

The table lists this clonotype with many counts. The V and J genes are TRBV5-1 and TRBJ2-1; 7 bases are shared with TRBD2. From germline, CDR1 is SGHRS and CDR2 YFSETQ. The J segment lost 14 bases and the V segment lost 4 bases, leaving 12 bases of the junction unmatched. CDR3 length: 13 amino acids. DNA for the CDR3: TGCGCCAGCAGCCTCAGCGGGACGGCCCCGGAGTTCTTC. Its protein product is CASSLSGTAPEFF.

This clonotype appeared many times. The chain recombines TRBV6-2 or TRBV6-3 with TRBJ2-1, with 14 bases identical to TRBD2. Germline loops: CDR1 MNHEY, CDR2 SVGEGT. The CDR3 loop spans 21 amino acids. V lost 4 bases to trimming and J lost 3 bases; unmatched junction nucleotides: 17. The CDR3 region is CASSLTSTSGRARGYYNEQFF. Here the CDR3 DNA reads TGTGCCAGCAGTTTAACCTCGACTAGCGGGAGGGCCCGGGGGTACTACAATGAGCAGTTCTTC.

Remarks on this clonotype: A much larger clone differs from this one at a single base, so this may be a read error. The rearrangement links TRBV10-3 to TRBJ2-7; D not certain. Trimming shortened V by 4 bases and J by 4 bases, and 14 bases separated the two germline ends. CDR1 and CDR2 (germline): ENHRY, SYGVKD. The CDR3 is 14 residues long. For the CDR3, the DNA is TGTGCCATCAGTGGATATAAGGGTTCTTACGAGCAGTACTTC. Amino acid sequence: CAISGYKGSYEQYF.

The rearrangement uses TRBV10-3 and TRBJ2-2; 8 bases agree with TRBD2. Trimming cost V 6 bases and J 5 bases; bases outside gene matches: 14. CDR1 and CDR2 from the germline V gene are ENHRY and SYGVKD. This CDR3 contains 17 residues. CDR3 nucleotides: TGTGCCATCAGCGCTAGGGGCCGGGAGGGAAAAACCGGGGAGCTGTTTTTT. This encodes CAISARGREGKTGELFF.

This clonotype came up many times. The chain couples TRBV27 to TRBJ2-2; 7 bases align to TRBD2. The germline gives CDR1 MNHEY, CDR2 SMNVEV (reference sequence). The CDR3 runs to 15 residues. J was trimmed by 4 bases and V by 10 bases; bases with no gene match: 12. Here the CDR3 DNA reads TGTGCCACCTCAAGCGGCGGGAGAATCACCGGGGAGCTGTTTTTT. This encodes CATSSGGRITGELFF.

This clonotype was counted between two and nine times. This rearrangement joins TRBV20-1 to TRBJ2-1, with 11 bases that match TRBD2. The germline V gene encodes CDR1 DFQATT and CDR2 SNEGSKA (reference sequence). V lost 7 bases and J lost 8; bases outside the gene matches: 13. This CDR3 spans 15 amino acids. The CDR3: CSVNVAGGPFHEQFF. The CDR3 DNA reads TGCAGTGTCAACGTAGCGGGAGGGCCTTTCCATGAGCAGTTCTTC.

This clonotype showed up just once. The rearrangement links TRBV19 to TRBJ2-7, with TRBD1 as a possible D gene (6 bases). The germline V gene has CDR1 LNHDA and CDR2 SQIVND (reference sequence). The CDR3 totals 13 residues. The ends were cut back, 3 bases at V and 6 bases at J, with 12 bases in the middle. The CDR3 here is CASSISTGPEQYF. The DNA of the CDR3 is TGTGCCAGTAGTATCAGCACAGGGCCCGAGCAGTACTTC. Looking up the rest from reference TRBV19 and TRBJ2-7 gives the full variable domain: DGGITQSPKYLFRKEGQNVTLSCEQNLNHDAMYWYRQDPGQGLRLIYYSQIVNDFQKGDIAEGYSVSREKKESFPLTVTSAQKNPTAFYLCASSISTGPEQYFGPGTRLTVT.

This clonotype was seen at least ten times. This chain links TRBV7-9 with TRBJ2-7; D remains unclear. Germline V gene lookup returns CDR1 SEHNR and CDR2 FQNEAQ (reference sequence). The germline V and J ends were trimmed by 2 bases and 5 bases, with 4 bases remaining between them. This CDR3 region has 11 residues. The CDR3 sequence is CASSLNHEQYF. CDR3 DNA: TGTGCCAGCAGCTTAAATCACGAGCAGTACTTC.

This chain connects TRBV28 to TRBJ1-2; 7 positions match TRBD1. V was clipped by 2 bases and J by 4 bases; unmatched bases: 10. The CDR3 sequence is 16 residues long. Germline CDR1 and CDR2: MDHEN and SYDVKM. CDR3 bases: TGTGCCAGCAGTTTAGAGGGAGGGACAGCCCTCTATGGCTACACCTTC. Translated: CASSLEGGTALYGYTF.

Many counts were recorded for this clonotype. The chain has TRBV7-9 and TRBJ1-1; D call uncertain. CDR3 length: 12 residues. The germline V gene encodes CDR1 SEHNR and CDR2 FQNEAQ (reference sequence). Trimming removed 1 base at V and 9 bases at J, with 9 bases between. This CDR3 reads CASSLEGPKAFF. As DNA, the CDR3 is TGTGCCAGCAGCTTAGAAGGGCCTAAAGCTTTCTTT.

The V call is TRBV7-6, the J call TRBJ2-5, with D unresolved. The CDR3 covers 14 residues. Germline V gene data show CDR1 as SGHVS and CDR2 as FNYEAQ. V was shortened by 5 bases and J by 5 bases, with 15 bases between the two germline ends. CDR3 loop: CASSTEGNAETQYF. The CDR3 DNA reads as TGTGCCAGCAGCACCGAAGGGAACGCGGAGACCCAGTACTTC.

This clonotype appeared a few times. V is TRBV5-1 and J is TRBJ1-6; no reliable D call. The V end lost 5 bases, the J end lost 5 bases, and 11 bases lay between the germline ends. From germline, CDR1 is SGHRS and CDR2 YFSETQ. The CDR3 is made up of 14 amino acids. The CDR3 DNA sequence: TGCGCCAGCAGATACATCGTGGATAATTCACCCCTCCACTTT. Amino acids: CASRYIVDNSPLHF.

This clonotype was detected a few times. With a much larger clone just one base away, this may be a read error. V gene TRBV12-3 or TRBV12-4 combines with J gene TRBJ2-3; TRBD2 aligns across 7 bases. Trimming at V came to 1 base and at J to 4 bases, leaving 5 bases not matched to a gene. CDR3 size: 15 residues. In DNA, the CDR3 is TGTGCCAGCAGTTTAGGGGCGGGAGACCCAGATACGCAGTATTTT. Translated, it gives CASSLGAGDPDTQYF.

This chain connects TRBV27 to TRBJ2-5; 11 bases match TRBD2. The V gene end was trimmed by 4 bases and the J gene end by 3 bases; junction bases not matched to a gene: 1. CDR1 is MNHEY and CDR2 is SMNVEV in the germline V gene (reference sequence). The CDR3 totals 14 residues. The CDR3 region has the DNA TGTGCCAGCAGTTCACTAGCGGGGGAAGAGACCCAGTACTTC. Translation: CASSSLAGEETQYF.

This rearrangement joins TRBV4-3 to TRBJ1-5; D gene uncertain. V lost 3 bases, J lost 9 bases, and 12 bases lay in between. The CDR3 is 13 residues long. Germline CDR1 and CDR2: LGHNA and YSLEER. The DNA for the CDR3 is TGCGCCAGCAGCCAGAGAGTAAGGAGGCCCCAGCATTTT. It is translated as CASSQRVRRPQHF.

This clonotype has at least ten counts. CDR3 in amino acids: CASSLEYGQVKARLWDEQFF. CDR3 DNA: TGTGCCAGCAGCTTAGAATATGGGCAGGTCAAGGCCCGGCTTTGGGATGAGCAGTTCTTC. This rearrangement joins TRBV7-9 to TRBJ2-1, with no clear D. The CDR3 runs to 20 residues. Germline V gene lookup returns CDR1 SEHNR and CDR2 FQNEAQ (reference sequence). V lost 1 base and J lost 8, with 30 bases in between.

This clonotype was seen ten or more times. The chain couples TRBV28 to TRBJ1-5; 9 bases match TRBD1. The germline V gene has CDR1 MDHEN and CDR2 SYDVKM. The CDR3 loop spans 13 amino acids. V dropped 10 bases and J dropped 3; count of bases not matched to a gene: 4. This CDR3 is CATWTGDNQPQHF. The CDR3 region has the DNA TGTGCCACCTGGACAGGGGACAATCAGCCCCAGCATTTT. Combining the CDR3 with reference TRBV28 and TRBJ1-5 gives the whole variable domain DVKVTQSSRYLVKRTGEKVFLECVQDMDHENMFWYRQDPGLGLRLIYFSYDVKMKEKGDIPEGYSVSREKKERFSLILESASTNQTSMYLCATWTGDNQPQHFGDGTRLSIL.

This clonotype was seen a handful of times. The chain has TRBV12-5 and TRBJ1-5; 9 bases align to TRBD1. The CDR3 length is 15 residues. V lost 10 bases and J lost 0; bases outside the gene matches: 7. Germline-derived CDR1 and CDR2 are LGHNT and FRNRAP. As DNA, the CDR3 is TGTGCTACCACACAGGGGGCGGATAGCAATCAGCCCCAGCATTTT. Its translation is CATTQGADSNQPQHF.

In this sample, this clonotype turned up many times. CDR3 amino acids: CASSWGQGAKNSPLHF. CDR3 bases: TGTGCCAGCAGTTGGGGACAGGGAGCGAAGAATTCACCCCTCCACTTT. The gene calls are TRBV6-2 or TRBV6-3 and TRBJ1-6; TRBD1 aligns across 9 bases. V shed 4 bases and J 7 bases; nucleotides not matched to a gene: 8. CDR1 and CDR2 (germline): MNHEY, SVGEGT. This CDR3 contains 16 residues.

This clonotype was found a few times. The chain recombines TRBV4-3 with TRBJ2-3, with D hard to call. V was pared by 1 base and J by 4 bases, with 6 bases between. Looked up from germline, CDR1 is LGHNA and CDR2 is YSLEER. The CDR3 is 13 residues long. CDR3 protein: CASSQVMPDTQYF. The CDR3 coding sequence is TGCGCCAGCAGCCAAGTGATGCCAGATACGCAGTATTTT.

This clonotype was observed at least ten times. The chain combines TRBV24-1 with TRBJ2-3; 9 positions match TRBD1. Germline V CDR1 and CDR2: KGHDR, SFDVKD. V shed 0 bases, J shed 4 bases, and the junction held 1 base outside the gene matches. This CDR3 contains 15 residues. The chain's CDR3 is CATSDLGQGPDTQYF. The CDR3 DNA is TGTGCCACCAGTGATTTGGGACAGGGGCCAGATACGCAGTATTTT.

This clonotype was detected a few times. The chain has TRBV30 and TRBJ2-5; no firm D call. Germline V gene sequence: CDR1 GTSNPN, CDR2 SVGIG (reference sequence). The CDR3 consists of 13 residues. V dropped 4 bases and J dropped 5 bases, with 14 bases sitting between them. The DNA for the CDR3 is TGTGCCTGGAACGAAGTAGCCGGGGAGACCCAGTACTTC. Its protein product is CAWNEVAGETQYF.